The 4 T cell receptor beta chains below come from one sample, sequenced in a study of T cell responses to AZD1222 COVID-19 vaccine. Libraries were prepared by immunoSEQ multiplex PCR; TCRdb keeps only in-frame clonotypes and omits some of them. The table includes 90,000 to 120,000 clones, roughly 87% detected once. Sequencing was performed on peripheral blood, taken 28 days after the second AZD1222 dose. These receptors were obtained from an adult who received the AZD1222 COVID-19 vaccine.

The chain links TRBV5-1 to TRBJ1-5, with D maybe TRBD1 (6 bases). The CDR3 consists of 15 residues. Per germline, CDR1 SGHRS and CDR2 YFSETQ. Trimming cost V 6 bases and J 7 bases, with 20 bases left between them. The CDR3 is CASTLPMGGRQPQHF. Here the CDR3 DNA reads TGCGCCAGCACCCTCCCGATGGGGGGCAGGCAGCCCCAGCATTTT.

The genes are TRBV19 and TRBJ2-7; possible D gene TRBD1, 6 bases. CDR1 is LNHDA, CDR2 SQIVND, per germline (reference sequence). CDR3 length: 14 amino acids. V shed 10 bases and J shed 2 bases, with 18 bases lying between them. The CDR3 loop is CATLPQTGTYEQYF. CDR3 nucleotides: TGTGCCACCCTCCCCCAGACAGGAACCTACGAGCAGTACTTC. The complete variable domain, with remaining parts taken from reference TRBV19 and TRBJ2-7, reads DGGITQSPKYLFRKEGQNVTLSCEQNLNHDAMYWYRQDPGQGLRLIYYSQIVNDFQKGDIAEGYSVSREKKESFPLTVTSAQKNPTAFYLCATLPQTGTYEQYFGPGTRLTVT.

The chain has TRBV3-1 (or the pseudogene TRBV3-2) and TRBJ2-3, with 9 bases fitting TRBD2. CDR1 is LGHDT, CDR2 YNNKEL, per germline (reference sequence). CDR3 size: 14 residues. Trimming at V came to 4 bases and at J to 6 bases, leaving 5 bases not matched to a gene. DNA for the CDR3: TGTGCCAGCAGCCCTCTAGCGGGGCAGGATACGCAGTATTTT. It translates to CASSPLAGQDTQYF.

The V call is TRBV13, the J call TRBJ2-1; D tentatively reads TRBD1 or TRBD2 (5 bases each). CDR1 PRHDT and CDR2 FYEKMQ come from the germline V gene (reference sequence). The CDR3 spans 14 residues. V shed 5 bases and J shed 7 bases, with 15 bases lying between them. The DNA of the CDR3 is TGTGCCAGCAGCCTCGGACGGGGACCTAATGAGCAGTTCTTC. This gives the protein CASSLGRGPNEQFF.